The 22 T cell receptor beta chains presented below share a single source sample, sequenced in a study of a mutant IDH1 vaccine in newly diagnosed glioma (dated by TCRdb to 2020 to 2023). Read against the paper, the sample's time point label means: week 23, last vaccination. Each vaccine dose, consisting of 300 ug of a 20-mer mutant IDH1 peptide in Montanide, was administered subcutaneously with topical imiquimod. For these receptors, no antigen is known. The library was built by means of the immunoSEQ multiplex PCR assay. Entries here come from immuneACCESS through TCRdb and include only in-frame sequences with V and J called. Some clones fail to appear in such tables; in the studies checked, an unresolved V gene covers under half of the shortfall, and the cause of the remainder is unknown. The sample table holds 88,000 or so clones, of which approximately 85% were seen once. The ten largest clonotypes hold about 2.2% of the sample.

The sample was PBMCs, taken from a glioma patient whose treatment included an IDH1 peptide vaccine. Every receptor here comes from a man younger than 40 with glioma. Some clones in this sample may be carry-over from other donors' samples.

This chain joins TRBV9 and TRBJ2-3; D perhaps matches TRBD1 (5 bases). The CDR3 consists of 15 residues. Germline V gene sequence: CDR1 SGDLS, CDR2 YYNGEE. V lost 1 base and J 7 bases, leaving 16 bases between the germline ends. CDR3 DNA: TGTGCCAGCAGCGTACAGACAGCCGCCACCTATACGCAGTATTTT. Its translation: CASSVQTAATYTQYF. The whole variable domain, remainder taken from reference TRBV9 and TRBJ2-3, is DSGVTQTPKHLITATGQRVTLRCSPRSGDLSVYWYQQSLDQGLQFLIQYYNGEERAKGNILERFSAQQFPDLHSELNLSSLELGDSALYFCASSVQTAATYTQYFGPGTRLTVL.

The CDR3 DNA follows: TGTGCCAGCAGTTCTCGAGCGGGGCCCTACAATGAGCAGTTCTTC. As protein: CASSSRAGPYNEQFF. The J gene is TRBJ2-1, the V gene TRBV6-5; 7 bases map to TRBD2. J was trimmed by 2 bases and V by 4 bases; bases with no gene match: 5. CDR3 size: 15 residues. The germline CDR1 and CDR2 sequences are MNHEY and SVGAGI.

This CDR3 is CASSEVSQAGNQPQHF. CDR3 in DNA: TGTGCCAGCAGTGAAGTTTCCCAGGCGGGGAATCAGCCCCAGCATTTT. The chain joins TRBV6-1 to TRBJ1-5, with unresolved D. Looked up from germline, CDR1 is MNHNS and CDR2 is SASEGT. The length of the CDR3 is 16 residues. Trimming took 1 base from V and 4 from J, leaving 14 bases between them.

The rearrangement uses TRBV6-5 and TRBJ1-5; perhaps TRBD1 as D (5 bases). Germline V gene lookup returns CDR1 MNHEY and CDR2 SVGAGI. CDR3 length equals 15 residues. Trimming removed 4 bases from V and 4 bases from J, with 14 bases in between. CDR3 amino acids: CASSSLGERNQPQHF. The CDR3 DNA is TGTGCCAGCAGTTCCCTGGGGGAGCGGAATCAGCCCCAGCATTTT.

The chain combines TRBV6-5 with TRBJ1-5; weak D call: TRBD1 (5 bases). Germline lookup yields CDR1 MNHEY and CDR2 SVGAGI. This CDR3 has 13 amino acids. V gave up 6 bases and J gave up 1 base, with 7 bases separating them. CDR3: CASSRDSNQPQHF. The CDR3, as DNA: TGTGCCAGCAGCCGGGACAGCAATCAGCCCCAGCATTTT.

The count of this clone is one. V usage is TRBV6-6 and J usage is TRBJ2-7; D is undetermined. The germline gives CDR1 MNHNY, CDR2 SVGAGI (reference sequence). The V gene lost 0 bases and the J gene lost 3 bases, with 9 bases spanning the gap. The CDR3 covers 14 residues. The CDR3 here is CASSYSPSLYEQYF. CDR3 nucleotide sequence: TGTGCCAGCAGTTACTCCCCCAGCCTCTACGAGCAGTACTTC.

The CDR3 is CATSRGLNTEAFF. CDR3 nucleotide sequence: TGTGCCACCAGCAGAGGCCTAAACACTGAAGCTTTCTTT. The chain employs TRBV15 and TRBJ1-1; no reliable D call. Germline CDR1 LNHNV, CDR2 YYDKDF (reference sequence). The CDR3 sequence is 13 residues long. Trimming pared 1 base from V and 2 bases from J, leaving 5 bases between.

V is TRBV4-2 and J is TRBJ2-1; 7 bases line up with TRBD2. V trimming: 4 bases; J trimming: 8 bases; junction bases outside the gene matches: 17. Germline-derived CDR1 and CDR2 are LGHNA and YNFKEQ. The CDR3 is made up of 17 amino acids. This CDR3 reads CASSPNLFLREGDEQFF. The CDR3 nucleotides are TGTGCCAGCAGCCCTAATTTGTTCTTGAGGGAGGGAGATGAGCAGTTCTTC.

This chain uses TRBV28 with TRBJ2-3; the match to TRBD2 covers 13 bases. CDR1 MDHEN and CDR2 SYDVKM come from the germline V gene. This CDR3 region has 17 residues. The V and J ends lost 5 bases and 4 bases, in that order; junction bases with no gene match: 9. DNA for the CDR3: TGTGCCAGCAGTCGGACTAGCGGGAGATCGGAGGCAGATACGCAGTATTTT. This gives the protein CASSRTSGRSEADTQYF.

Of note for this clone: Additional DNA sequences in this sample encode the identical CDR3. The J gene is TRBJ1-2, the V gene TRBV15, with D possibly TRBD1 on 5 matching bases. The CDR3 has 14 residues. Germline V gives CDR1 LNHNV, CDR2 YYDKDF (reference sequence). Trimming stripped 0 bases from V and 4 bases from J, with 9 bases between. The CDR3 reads CATSRDVGGYGYTF. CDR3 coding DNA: TGTGCCACCAGCAGAGATGTCGGGGGCTATGGCTACACCTTC.

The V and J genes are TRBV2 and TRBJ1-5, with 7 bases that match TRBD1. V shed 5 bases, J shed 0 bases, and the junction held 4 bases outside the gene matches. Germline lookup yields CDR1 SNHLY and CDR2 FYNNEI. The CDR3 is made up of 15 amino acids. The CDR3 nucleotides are TGTGCCAGCAGTACCGGGACAGATAGCAATCAGCCCCAGCATTTT. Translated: CASSTGTDSNQPQHF.

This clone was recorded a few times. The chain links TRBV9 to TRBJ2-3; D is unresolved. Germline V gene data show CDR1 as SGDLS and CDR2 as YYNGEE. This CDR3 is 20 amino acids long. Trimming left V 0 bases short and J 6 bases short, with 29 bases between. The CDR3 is CASSVVARPTRNPLIDTQYF. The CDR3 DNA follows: TGTGCCAGCAGCGTAGTGGCTCGTCCCACAAGGAATCCCCTAATTGATACGCAGTATTTT.

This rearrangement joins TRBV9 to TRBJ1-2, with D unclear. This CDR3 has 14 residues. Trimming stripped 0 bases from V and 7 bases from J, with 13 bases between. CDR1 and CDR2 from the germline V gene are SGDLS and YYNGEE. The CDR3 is CASSVGTGFGGYTF. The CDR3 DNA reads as TGTGCCAGCAGCGTAGGAACGGGCTTCGGTGGCTACACCTTC.

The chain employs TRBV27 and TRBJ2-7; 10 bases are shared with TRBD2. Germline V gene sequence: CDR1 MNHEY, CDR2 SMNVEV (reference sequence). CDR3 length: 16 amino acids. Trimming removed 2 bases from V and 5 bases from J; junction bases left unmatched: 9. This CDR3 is CASSLVAGGVIDEQYF. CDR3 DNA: TGTGCCAGCAGTTTAGTAGCGGGAGGCGTAATCGACGAGCAGTACTTC.

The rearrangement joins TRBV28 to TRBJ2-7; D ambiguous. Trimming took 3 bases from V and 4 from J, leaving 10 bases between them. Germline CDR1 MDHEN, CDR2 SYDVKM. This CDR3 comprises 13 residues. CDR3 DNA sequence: TGTGCCAGCAGTTTTATCCCGGAGTACGAGCAGTACTTC. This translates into CASSFIPEYEQYF.

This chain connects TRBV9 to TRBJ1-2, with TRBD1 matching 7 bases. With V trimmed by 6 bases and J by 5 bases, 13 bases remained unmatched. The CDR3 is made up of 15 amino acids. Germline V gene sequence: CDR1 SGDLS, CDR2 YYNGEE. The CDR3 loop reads CASKGPQTGLYGYTF. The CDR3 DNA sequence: TGTGCCAGCAAAGGGCCCCAGACAGGGCTATATGGCTACACCTTC.

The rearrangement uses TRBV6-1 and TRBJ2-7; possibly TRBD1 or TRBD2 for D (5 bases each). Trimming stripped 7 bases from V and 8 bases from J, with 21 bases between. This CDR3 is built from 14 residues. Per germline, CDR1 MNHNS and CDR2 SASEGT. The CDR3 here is CASIGTDIPIKQYF. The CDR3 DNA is TGTGCCAGCATCGGGACCGACATCCCTATTAAGCAGTACTTC.

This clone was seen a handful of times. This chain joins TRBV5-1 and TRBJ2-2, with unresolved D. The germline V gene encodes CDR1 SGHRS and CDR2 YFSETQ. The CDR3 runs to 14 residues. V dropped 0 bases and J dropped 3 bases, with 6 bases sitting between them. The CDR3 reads CASSLGAYTGELFF. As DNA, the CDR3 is TGCGCCAGCAGCTTGGGCGCATACACCGGGGAGCTGTTTTTT.

The CDR3 is CASSQEVPTSGSANTQYF. The CDR3 bases are TGTGCCAGCAGCCAAGAGGTCCCGACTAGCGGGAGCGCGAATACGCAGTATTTT. V usage is TRBV4-2 and J usage is TRBJ2-3; 12 bases align to TRBD2. J lost 7 bases, V lost 0 bases, and 11 bases had no gene match. CDR1 and CDR2 from the germline V gene are LGHNA and YNFKEQ. CDR3 size: 18 residues.

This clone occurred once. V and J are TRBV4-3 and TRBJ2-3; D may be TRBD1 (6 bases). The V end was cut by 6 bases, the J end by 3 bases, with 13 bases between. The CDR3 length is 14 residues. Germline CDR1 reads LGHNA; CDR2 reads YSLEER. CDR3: CASSSRGTTDTQYF. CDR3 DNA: TGCGCCAGCAGTTCCAGGGGAACGACAGATACGCAGTATTTT.

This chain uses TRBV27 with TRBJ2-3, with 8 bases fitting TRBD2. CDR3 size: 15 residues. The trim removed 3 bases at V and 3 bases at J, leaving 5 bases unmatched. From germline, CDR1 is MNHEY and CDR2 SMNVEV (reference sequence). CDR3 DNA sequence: TGTGCCAGCAGTTTGCTGCGGGGGGAAACAGATACGCAGTATTTT. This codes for CASSLLRGETDTQYF.

The CDR3 loop is CASSRQGVGNTIYF. The CDR3 nucleotides read TGTGCCAGCAGTCGACAGGGGGTCGGAAACACCATATATTTT. J is TRBJ1-3 and V is TRBV28; 9 bases fit TRBD1. Trimming at V came to 5 bases and at J to 4 bases, leaving 3 bases not matched to a gene. The CDR3 length is 14 residues. Germline-derived CDR1 and CDR2 are MDHEN and SYDVKM.